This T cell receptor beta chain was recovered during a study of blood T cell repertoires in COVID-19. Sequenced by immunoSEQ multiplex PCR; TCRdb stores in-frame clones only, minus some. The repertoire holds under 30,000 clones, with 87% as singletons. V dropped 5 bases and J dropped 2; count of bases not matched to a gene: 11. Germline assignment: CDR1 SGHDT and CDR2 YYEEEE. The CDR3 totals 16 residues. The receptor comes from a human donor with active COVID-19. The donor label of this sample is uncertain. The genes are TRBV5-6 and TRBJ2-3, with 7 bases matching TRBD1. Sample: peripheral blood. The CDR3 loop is CASSFYTQGVTDTQYF. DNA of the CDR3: TGTGCCAGCAGTTTTTACACGCAGGGGGTCACAGATACGCAGTATTTT.